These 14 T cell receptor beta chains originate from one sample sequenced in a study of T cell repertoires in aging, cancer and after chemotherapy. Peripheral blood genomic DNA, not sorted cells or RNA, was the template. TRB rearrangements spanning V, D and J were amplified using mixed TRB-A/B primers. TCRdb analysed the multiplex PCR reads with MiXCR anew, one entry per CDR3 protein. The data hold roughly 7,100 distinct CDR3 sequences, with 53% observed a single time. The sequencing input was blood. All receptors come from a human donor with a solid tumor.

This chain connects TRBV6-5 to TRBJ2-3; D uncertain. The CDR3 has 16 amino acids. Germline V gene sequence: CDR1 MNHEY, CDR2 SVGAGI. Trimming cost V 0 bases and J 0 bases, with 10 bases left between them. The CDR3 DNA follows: TGTGCCAGCAGTTACTCGATATCGGGTAGCACAGATACGCAGTATTTT. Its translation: CASSYSISGSTDTQYF.

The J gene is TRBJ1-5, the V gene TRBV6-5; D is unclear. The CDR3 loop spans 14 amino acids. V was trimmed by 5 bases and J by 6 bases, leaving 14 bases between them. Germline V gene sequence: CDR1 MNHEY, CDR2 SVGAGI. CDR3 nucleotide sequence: TGTGCCAGCAGTCCACCTGGGGAAAGTCAGCCCCAGCATTTT. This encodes CASSPPGESQPQHF.

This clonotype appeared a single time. In DNA, the CDR3 is TGCGCCAGCAGCGGGACTAGCGGGAGCTATGAGCAGTTCTTC. Its translation: CASSGTSGSYEQFF. The V and J genes are TRBV5-1 and TRBJ2-1; TRBD2 agrees at 14 bases. CDR1 is SGHRS, CDR2 YFSETQ, per germline. V shed 4 bases, J shed 8 bases, and the junction held 2 bases outside the gene matches. The CDR3 consists of 14 residues.

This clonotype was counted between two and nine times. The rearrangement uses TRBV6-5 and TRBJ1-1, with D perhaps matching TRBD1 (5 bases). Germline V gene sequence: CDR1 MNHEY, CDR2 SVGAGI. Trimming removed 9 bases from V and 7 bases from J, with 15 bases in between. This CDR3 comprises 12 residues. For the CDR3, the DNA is TGTGCCAGTTACGGGGGGTGGGGTGAAGCTTTCTTT. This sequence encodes CASYGGWGEAFF.

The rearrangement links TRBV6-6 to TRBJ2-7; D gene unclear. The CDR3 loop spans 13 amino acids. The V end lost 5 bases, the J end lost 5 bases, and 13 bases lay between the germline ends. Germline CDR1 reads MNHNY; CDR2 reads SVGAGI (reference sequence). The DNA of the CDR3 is TGTGCCAGCAGTCAAGGGTGGGCGAACGAGCAGTACTTC. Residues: CASSQGWANEQYF.

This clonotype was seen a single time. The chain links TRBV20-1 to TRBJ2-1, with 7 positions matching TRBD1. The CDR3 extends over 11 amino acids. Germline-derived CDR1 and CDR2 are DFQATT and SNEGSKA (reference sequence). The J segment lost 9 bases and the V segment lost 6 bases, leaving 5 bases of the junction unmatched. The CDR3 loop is CSAPRQGEQFF. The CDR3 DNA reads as TGCAGTGCCCCAAGACAGGGTGAGCAGTTCTTC.

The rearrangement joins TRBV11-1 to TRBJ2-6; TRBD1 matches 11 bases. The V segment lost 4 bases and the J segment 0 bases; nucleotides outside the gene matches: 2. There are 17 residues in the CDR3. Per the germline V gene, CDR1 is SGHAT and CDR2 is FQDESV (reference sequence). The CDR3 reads CASSSGTGGSGANVLTF. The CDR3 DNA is TGTGCCAGCAGCTCCGGGACAGGGGGCTCTGGGGCCAACGTCCTGACTTTC. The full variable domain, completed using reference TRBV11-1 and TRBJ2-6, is EAEVAQSPRYKITEKSQAVAFWCDPISGHATLYWYRQILGQGPELLVQFQDESVVDDSQLPKDRFSAERLKGVDSTLKIQPAELGDSAMYLCASSSGTGGSGANVLTFGAGSRLTVL.

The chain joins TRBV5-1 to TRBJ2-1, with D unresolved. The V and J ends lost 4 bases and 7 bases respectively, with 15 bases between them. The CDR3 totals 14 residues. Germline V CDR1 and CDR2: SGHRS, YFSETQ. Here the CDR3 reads CASSRTSNLNEQFF. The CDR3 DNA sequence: TGCGCCAGCAGCCGTACCTCTAATCTGAATGAGCAGTTCTTC.

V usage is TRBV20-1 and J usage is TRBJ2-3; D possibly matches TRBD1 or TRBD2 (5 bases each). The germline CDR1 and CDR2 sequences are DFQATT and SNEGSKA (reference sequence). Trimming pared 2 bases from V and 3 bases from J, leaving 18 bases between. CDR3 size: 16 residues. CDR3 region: CSARPLRGVVTDTQYF. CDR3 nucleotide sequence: TGCAGTGCTAGACCGTTAAGGGGAGTAGTTACAGATACGCAGTATTTT.

The CDR3: CASSQEPGTEQYF. The CDR3 coding sequence is TGTGCCAGCAGTCAAGAACCAGGGACCGAGCAGTACTTC. This chain connects TRBV27 to TRBJ2-7; D is tentatively TRBD1 or TRBD2 (5 bases each). Per germline, CDR1 MNHEY and CDR2 SMNVEV (reference sequence). The CDR3 length is 13 residues. The ends were cut back, 5 bases at V and 6 bases at J, with 14 bases in the middle.

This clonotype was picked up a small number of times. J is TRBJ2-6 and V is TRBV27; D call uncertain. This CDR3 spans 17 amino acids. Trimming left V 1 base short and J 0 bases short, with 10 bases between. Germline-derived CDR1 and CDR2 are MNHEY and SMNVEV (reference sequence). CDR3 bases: TGTGCCAGCAGTTTATTAATTGGTGGCTCTGGGGCCAACGTCCTGACTTTC. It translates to CASSLLIGGSGANVLTF.

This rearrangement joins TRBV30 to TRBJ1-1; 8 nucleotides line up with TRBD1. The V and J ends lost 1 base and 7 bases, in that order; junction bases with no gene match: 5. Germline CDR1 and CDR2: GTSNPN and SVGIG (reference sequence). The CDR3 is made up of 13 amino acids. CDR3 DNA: TGTGCCTGGAGTGAGACAGGGGACTATGAAGCTTTCTTT. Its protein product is CAWSETGDYEAFF.

The CDR3 here is CASSLEPGTEGKLFF. The CDR3 nucleotides are TGTGCCAGCAGCTTAGAGCCGGGGACAGAGGGAAAACTGTTTTTT. The rearrangement uses TRBV11-2 and TRBJ1-4, with 7 nucleotides matching TRBD1. CDR3 size: 15 residues. In germline, CDR1 is SGHAT, CDR2 FQNNGV. The ends lost 0 bases at V and 10 bases at J; junction bases unmatched: 8.

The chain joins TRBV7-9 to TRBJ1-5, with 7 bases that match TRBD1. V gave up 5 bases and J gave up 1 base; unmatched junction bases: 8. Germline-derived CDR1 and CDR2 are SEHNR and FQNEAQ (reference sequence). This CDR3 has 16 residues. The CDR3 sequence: CASSLGQGVSNQPQHF. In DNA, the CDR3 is TGTGCCAGCAGCCTCGGGCAGGGGGTAAGCAATCAGCCCCAGCATTTT.